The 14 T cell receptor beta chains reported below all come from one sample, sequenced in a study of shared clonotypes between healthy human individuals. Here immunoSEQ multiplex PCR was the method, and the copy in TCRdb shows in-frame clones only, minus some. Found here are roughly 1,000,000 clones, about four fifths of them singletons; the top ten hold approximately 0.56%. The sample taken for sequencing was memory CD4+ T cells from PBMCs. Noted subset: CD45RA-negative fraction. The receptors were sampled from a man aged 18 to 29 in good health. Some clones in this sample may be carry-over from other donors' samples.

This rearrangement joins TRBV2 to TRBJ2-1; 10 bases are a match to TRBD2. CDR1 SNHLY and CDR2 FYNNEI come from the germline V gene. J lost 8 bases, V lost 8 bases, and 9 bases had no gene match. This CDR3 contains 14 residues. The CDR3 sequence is CASRRGSGRDEQFF. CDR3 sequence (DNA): TGTGCCAGCCGGAGGGGAAGCGGGAGGGATGAGCAGTTCTTC. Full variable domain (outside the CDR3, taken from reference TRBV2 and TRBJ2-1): EPEVTQTPSHQVTQMGQEVILRCVPISNHLYFYWYRQILGQKVEFLVSFYNNEISEKSEIFDDQFSVERPDGSNFTLKIRSTKLEDSAMYFCASRRGSGRDEQFFGPGTRLTVL.

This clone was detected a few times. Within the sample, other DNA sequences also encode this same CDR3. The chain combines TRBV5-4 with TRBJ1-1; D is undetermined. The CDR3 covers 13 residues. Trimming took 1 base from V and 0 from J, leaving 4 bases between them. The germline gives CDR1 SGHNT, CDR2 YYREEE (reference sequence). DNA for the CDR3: TGTGCCAGCAGCTTGAAAGTGAACACTGAAGCTTTCTTT. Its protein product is CASSLKVNTEAFF. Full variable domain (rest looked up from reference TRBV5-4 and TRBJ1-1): ETGVTQSPTHLIKTRGQQVTLRCSSQSGHNTVSWYQQALGQGPQFIFQYYREEENGRGNFPPRFSGLQFPNYSSELNVNALELDDSALYLCASSLKVNTEAFFGQGTRLTVV.

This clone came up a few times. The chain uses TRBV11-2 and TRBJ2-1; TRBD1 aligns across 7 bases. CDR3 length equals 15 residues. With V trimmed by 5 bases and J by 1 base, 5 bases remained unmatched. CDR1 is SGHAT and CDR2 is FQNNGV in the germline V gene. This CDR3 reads CASSRDRLSYNEQFF. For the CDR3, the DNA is TGTGCCAGCAGCCGGGACAGACTGTCCTACAATGAGCAGTTCTTC. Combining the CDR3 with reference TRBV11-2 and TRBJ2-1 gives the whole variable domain EAGVAQSPRYKIIEKRQSVAFWCNPISGHATLYWYQQILGQGPKLLIQFQNNGVVDDSQLPKDRFSAERLKGVDSTLKIQPAKLEDSAVYLCASSRDRLSYNEQFFGPGTRLTVL.

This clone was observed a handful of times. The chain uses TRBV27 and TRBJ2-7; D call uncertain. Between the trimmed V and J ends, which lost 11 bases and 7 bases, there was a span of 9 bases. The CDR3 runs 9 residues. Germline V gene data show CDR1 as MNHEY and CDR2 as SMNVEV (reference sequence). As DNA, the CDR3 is TGTGCCCTCACTGGGGAGCAGTACTTC. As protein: CALTGEQYF.

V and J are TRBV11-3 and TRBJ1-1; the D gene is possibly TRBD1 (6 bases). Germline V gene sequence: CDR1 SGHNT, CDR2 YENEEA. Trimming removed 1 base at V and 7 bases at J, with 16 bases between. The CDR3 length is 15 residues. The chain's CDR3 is CASSLGGQGSIEAFF. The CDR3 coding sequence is TGTGCCAGCAGCTTAGGGGGTCAGGGGAGCATTGAAGCTTTCTTT. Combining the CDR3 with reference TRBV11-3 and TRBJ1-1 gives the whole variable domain EAGVVQSPRYKIIEKKQPVAFWCNPISGHNTLYWYLQNLGQGPELLIRYENEEAVDDSQLPKDRFSAERLKGVDSTLKIQPAELGDSAVYLCASSLGGQGSIEAFFGQGTRLTVV.

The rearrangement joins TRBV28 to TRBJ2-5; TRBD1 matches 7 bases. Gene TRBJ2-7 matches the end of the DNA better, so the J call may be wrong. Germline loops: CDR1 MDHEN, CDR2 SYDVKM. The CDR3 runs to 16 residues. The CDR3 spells CASSTPPHRGSYEQYF. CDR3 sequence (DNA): TGTGCCAGCAGTACACCTCCCCACAGGGGTTCCTACGAGCAGTACTTC.

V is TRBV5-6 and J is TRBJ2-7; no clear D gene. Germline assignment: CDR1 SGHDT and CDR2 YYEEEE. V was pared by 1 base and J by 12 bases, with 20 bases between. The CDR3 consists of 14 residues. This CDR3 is CASSLKRRDRRTYF. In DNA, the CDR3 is TGTGCCAGCAGCTTGAAGAGAAGAGATAGAAGGACGTACTTC. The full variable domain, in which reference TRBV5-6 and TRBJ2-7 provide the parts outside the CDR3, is DAGVTQSPTHLIKTRGQQVTLRCSPKSGHDTVSWYQQALGQGPQFIFQYYEEEERQRGNFPDRFSGHQFPNYSSELNVNALLLGDSALYLCASSLKRRDRRTYFGPGTRLTVT.

DNA of the CDR3: TGTGCCAGCAGTTCCGGACTAGCGGGCTCCTACCAGTACTTC. Translating it yields CASSSGLAGSYQYF. The genes are TRBV6-6 and TRBJ2-5; 11 bases are shared with TRBD2. The germline gives CDR1 MNHNY, CDR2 SVGAGI (reference sequence). The V segment lost 4 bases and the J segment 10 bases; nucleotides outside the gene matches: 8. This CDR3 region has 14 residues.

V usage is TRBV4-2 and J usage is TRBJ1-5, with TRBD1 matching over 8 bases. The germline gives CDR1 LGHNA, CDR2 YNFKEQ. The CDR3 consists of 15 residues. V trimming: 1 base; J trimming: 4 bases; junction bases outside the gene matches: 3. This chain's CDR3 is CASSQGQGRNQPQHF. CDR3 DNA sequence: TGTGCCAGCAGCCAAGGACAGGGGAGGAATCAGCCCCAGCATTTT.

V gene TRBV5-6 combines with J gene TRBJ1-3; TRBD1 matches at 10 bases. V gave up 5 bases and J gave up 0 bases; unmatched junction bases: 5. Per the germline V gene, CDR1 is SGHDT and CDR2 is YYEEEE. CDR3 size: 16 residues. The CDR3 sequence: CASRQGQGFSGNTIYF. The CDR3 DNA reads TGTGCCAGCAGACAGGGACAGGGGTTCTCTGGAAACACCATATATTTT.

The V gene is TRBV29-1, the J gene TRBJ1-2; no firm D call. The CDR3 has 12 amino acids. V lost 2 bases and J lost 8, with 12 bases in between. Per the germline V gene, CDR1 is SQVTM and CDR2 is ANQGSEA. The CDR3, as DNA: TGCAGCGTTGAAAAGGGTTTCGACGGCTACACCTTC. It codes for CSVEKGFDGYTF.

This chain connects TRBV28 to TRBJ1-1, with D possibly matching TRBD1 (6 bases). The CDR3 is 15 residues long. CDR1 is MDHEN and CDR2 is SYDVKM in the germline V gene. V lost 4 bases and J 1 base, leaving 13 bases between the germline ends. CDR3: CASSSPGGPNTEAFF. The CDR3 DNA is TGTGCCAGCAGTTCGCCGGGGGGCCCGAACACTGAAGCTTTCTTT.

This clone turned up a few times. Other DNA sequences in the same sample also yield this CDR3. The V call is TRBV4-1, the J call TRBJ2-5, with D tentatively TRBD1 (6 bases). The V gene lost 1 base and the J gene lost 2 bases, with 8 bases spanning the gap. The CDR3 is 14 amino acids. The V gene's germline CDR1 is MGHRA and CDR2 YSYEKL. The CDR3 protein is CASSQGQVQETQYF. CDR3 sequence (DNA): TGCGCCAGCAGCCAAGGACAGGTTCAAGAGACCCAGTACTTC.

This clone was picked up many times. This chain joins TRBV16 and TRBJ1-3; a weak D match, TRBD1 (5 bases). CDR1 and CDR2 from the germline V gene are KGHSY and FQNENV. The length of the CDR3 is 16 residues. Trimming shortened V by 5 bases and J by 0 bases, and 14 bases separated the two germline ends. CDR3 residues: CASSDSSRGSGNTIYF. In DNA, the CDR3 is TGTGCCAGCAGCGACTCGAGTAGGGGCTCTGGAAACACCATATATTTT.